The rows below give T cell receptor beta chains drawn from one sample of a study of blood T cell repertoires in COVID-19. Libraries were prepared by immunoSEQ multiplex PCR; TCRdb keeps only in-frame clonotypes and omits some of them. The repertoire has 84,000 or so clones, around 74% of them found once; the top ten carry about 9.9%. The sample comprised peripheral blood. These receptors all stem from a human donor in a cohort sampled during active COVID-19. Each CDR3 is given with its conserved first and last residue. Fields, in order: D gene, V gene, clone size, J gene, CDR3 DNA, CDR3 protein. D genes are given only for firm matches. Only some rows state a clone size, as once, few, many or a class for expanded clones.

>TRBD1|TRBV7-2|NA|TRBJ1-3
TGTGCCAGCAGCCCTGGACAGGGGGCCTACTCTGGAAACACCATATATTTT
CASSPGQGAYSGNTIYF
>NA|TRBV5-5|NA|TRBJ2-3
TGTGCCAGCAGCCAGCCGGGACTAGGGGGCGATACGCAGTATTTT
CASSQPGLGGDTQYF
>NA|TRBV5-1|NA|TRBJ2-7
TGCGCCAGCAGCCCAGCCTACGAGCAGTACTTC
CASSPAYEQYF
>TRBD1|TRBV2|few|TRBJ1-2
TGTGCCAGCAGTGCTCGGAGACAGGGGGACTATGGCTACACCTTC
CASSARRQGDYGYTF
>TRBD1|TRBV27|NA|TRBJ1-2
TGTGCCAGCAGTTTGGGGACCGGGACAGCCTATGGCTACACCTTC
CASSLGTGTAYGYTF
>TRBD1|TRBV5-1|once|TRBJ2-7
TGCGCCAGCAGGCCGACAGGGCCCACCTACGAGCAGTACTTC
CASRPTGPTYEQYF
>TRBD2|TRBV14|few|TRBJ2-5
TGTGCCAGCAGCCACCTACTTCCGGGACTAGCTCAAGAGACCCAGTACTTC
CASSHLLPGLAQETQYF
>TRBD1|TRBV20-1|NA|TRBJ1-2
TGCAGTGCTAGTAGTTCAGGGACAGCTGGCTACACCTTC
CSASSSGTAGYTF
>TRBD2|TRBV7-2|NA|TRBJ2-7
TGTGCCAGCAGCCCCCAGACTAGCGGCGGCTCCTACGAGCAGTACTTC
CASSPQTSGGSYEQYF
>TRBD2|TRBV5-1|NA|TRBJ2-5
TGCGCCAGCAGCTCAGCGGGGCGACCTTTGTGGGAGACCCAGTACTTC
CASSSAGRPLWETQYF
>NA|TRBV5-1|once|TRBJ2-7
TGCGCCAGCAGCTTGGGGTTATGGCGGGGGCCCCCGGGGGGGCAGTACTTC
CASSLGLWRGPPGGQYF
>NA|TRBV6-6|NA|TRBJ2-5
TGTGCCAGCAGTAGCAGGGGCCAAGAGACCCAGTACTTC
CASSSRGQETQYF
>TRBD1|TRBV30|NA|TRBJ1-5
TGTGCCTGGAGTGTACAGGGGGGGCAGCCCCAGCATTTT
CAWSVQGGQPQHF
>NA|TRBV27|few|TRBJ1-1
TGTGCCAGCAGTCAACGAGGGCATGAAGCTTTCTTT
CASSQRGHEAFF
>TRBD1|TRBV7-2|NA|TRBJ2-7
TGTGCCAGCAGCTTACGGACCCTTACCGGACAGGGGAGCTCCTACGAGCAGTACTTC
CASSLRTLTGQGSSYEQYF
>NA|TRBV19|NA|TRBJ2-7
TGTGCCAGTAGGAGAACTTCATTGACCTACGAGCAGTACTTC
CASRRTSLTYEQYF
>NA|TRBV27|NA|TRBJ2-3
TGTGCCAGCAGTTTGGCAGGCACAGATACGCAGTATTTT
CASSLAGTDTQYF